Listed below are T cell receptor beta chains from one sample, sequenced in a study of TIL therapy for anti-PD-1-resistant metastatic lung cancer. The method was immunoSEQ multiplex PCR; TCRdb's version includes in-frame clones alone and lacks a portion of them. Of approximately 24,000 clones detected, over 55% appear once; the ten largest clones hold approximately 7.3%. The source was tumor tissue, collected at baseline. All receptors come from a person aged 25-85 years with non-small cell lung cancer. Each CDR3 is given without its conserved first and last residue.

v_call,j_call,cdr3_aa
TRBV4-1,TRBJ1-2,ASSQEDREYYGYT
TRBV10-3,TRBJ1-1,ATTQGPLGNTEAF
TRBV5-4,TRBJ1-3,ASSPRGMQGNTIY
TRBV27,TRBJ2-7,ASSHNVAEQY
TRBV6-6,TRBJ1-6,ASSYSPASPLH
TRBV6-1,TRBJ2-5,ASSVGKETQY
TRBV27,TRBJ2-5,ASSPTRLGEVQETQY
TRBV14,TRBJ2-1,ASSQDKSRPSYNEQF
TRBV6-5,TRBJ1-5,ASRQGVSNQPQH
TRBV6-5,TRBJ1-2,ASSSPTVLGYGYT
TRBV30,TRBJ2-2,AWSRGVDAGELF
TRBV9,TRBJ2-1,ASSPPGNSYNEQF
TRBV4-1,TRBJ2-7,ASSQGAGGGYEQY
TRBV7-9,TRBJ1-2,ASSPIYGQGHYGYT
TRBV5-4,TRBJ2-1,ASSLAVAGGTNEQF
TRBV11-2,TRBJ1-1,ASSLLRGTEAF
TRBV4-3,TRBJ1-6,ASSRSRGRRDYNSPLH
TRBV18,TRBJ2-7,ASSPAGTGEYEQY
TRBV11-3,TRBJ1-5,ASSLASIRPRGNQPQH
TRBV20-1,TRBJ2-1,SAPRTNEQF
TRBV19,TRBJ2-1,ASNDRVRDEQF
TRBV7-9,TRBJ2-2,ASSLQAGGLTGELF
TRBV9,TRBJ2-7,ASSVEDREAYEQY
TRBV6-1,TRBJ2-1,ASSSGTFNNEQF
TRBV7-6,TRBJ1-2,ASSSRDPYGYT
TRBV10-3,TRBJ2-3,AISDNSGKSLDTQY